The clone carrying this T cell receptor beta chain was seen more than once but under ten times. Its antigen is currently unknown. Here immunoSEQ multiplex PCR was the method, and the copy in TCRdb shows in-frame clones only, minus some. The table lists 45,000 to 60,000 clones, roughly 80% of them singletons. The data originate from a study of PD-1 blockade in classical Hodgkin lymphoma. Study-level points and caveats: Baseline TCR diversity was reportedly lower in newly diagnosed patients than healthy donors. CD4+ but not CD8+ TCR diversity rose significantly by C4D1. Nothing has yet pinned down what causes the repertoire differences, possibly disease activity or prior therapy.

Relapse was seen in all patients after autologous stem cell transplantation, and brentuximab vedotin exposure was variable. Complete response, partial response or progressive disease made up the best responses. With 3 bases clipped from V and 8 bases from J, the junction kept 2 bases outside the gene matches. Per germline, CDR1 SGDLS and CDR2 YYNGEE. The CDR3 covers 14 residues. The V and J genes are TRBV9 and TRBJ1-6; TRBD1 agrees at 10 bases. This receptor was obtained from a human donor with classical Hodgkin lymphoma. The specimen comprised peripheral blood mononuclear cells (PBMCs), sampled at baseline. The CDR3 bases are TGTGCCAGCAGCGGTGGACAGGGGGATTCACCCCTCCACTTT. This translates into CASSGGQGDSPLHF.